Below, 3 T cell receptor beta chains from the same sample are listed, as sequenced in a study of T cells in Graves' hyperthyroidism and ophthalmopathy. The source material, RNA transcripts, was used to amplify TCR beta CDR3 regions. The HTBI primer set served for first-round RT-PCR of the TCR CDR3. TCRdb re-derived calls from the multiplex PCR reads in MiXCR, one entry per CDR3 protein. The sample yields 300,000 to 450,000 distinct CDR3 sequences, 14% seen once. Sequencing was carried out using blood. The receptors were gathered from a woman aged 55-75 years with Graves' hyperthyroidism.

This clonotype was seen at least ten times. This chain joins TRBV12-3 or TRBV12-4 and TRBJ1-1, with D hard to call. The V gene lost 5 bases and the J gene lost 4 bases, with 14 bases spanning the gap. The CDR3 is made up of 14 amino acids. CDR3 DNA: TGTGCCAGCAGTCGGGCCTTCCGAGGCACTGAAGCTTTCTTT. It specifies CASSRAFRGTEAFF.

The rearrangement joins TRBV11-2 to TRBJ2-7; 9 positions agree with TRBD1. CDR3 length: 17 residues. Per germline, CDR1 SGHAT and CDR2 FQNNGV. V lost 4 bases and J lost 6; bases outside the gene matches: 16. The CDR3 is CASSSGTGLGAFREQYF. In DNA, the CDR3 is TGTGCCAGCAGCTCTGGGACAGGGCTGGGAGCGTTTCGCGAGCAGTACTTC.

This clonotype has a count of ten or more. V and J are TRBV20-1 and TRBJ2-5; 8 positions match TRBD2. The germline V gene encodes CDR1 DFQATT and CDR2 SNEGSKA (reference sequence). This CDR3 region has 14 residues. The V segment lost 1 base and the J segment 3 bases; nucleotides outside the gene matches: 4. The CDR3 sequence: CSARVLLAEETQYF. CDR3 in DNA: TGCAGTGCTAGAGTCCTACTAGCGGAAGAGACCCAGTACTTC.